This TCR beta chain was obtained from a study of cytomegalovirus exposure and HLA in healthy donors. Whole-study findings and limits: Upon later analysis, TCR association rates were observed to vary by HLA locus, being highest for DRB1 and lowest for HLA-C. Later analysis showed most CMV-associated TCR beta chains appearing HLA-restricted.

The primer mix had 60 Vbeta and 13 Jbeta primers. The data were produced by immunoSEQ multiplex PCR, yet TCRdb's version contains in-frame clones alone and is incomplete. In the table there are 150,000 to 160,000 clones, about 80% of which are singletons. The CDR3 extends over 14 amino acids. V shed 1 base, J shed 4 bases, and the junction held 3 bases outside the gene matches. CDR1 and CDR2 from the germline V gene are MDHEN and SYDVKM. Worth noting for this clone: Its antigen is unknown.

The rearrangement joins TRBV28 to TRBJ1-1; the match to TRBD1 covers 7 bases. Sequencing was performed on PBMCs. The TCR sequence derives from a man younger than 45 in good health and CMV-seropositive. CDR3 nucleotides: TGTGCCAGCAGTTTATCCGCAGGGGGCACTGAAGCTTTCTTT. Its protein is CASSLSAGGTEAFF.